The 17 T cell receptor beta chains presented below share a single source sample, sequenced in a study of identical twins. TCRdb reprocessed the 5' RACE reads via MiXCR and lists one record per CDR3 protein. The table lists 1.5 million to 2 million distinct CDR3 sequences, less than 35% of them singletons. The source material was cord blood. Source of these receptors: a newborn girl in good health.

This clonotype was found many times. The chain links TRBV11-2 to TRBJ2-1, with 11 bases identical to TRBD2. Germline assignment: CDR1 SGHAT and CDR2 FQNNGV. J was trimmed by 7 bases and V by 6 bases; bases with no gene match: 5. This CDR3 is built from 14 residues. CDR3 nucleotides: TGTGCCAGCAGAACTAGCGGGAGCAGTAATGAGCAGTTCTTC. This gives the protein CASRTSGSSNEQFF.

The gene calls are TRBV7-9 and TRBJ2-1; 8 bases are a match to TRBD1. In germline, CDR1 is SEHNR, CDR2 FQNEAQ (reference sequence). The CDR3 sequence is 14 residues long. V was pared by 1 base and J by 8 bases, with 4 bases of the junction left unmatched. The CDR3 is CASSLGRTGYEQFF. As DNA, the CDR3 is TGTGCCAGCAGCTTAGGTCGGACAGGGTATGAGCAGTTCTTC.

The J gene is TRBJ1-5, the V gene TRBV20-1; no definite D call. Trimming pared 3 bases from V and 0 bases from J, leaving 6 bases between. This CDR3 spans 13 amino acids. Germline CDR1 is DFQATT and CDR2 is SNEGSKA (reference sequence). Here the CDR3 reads CSASDDSNQPQHF. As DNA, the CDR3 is TGCAGTGCTAGCGACGATAGCAATCAGCCCCAGCATTTT.

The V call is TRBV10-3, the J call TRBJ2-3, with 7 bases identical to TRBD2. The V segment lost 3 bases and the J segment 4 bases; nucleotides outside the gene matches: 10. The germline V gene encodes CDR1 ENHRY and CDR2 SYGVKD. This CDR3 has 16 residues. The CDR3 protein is CAISDQGSGASDTQYF. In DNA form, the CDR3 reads TGTGCCATCAGTGATCAGGGCAGCGGGGCGTCAGATACGCAGTATTTT.

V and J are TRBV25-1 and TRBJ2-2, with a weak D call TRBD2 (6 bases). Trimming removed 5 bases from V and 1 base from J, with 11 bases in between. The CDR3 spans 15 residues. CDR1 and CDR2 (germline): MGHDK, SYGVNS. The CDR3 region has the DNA TGTGCCAGCAGTAGAGCGGGTTTGAACACCGGGGAGCTGTTTTTT. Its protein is CASSRAGLNTGELFF.

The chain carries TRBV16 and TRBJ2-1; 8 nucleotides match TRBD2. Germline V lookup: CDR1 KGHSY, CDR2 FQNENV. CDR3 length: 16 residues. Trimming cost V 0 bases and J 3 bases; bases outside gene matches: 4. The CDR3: CASSQSLRGGYNEQFF. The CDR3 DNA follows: TGTGCCAGCAGCCAATCGCTCCGGGGGGGCTACAATGAGCAGTTCTTC.

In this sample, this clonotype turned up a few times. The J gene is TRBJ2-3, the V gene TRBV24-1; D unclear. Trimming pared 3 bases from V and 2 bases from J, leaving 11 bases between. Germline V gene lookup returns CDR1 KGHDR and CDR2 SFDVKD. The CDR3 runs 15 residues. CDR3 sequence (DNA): TGTGCCACCAGTGATAATCTGGCGGTCACAGATACGCAGTATTTT. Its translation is CATSDNLAVTDTQYF.

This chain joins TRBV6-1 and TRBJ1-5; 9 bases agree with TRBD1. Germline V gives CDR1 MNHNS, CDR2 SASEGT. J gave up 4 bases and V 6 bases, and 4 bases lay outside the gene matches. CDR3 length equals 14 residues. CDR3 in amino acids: CASSGQGINQPQHF. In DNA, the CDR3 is TGTGCCAGCAGCGGACAGGGGATTAATCAGCCCCAGCATTTT.

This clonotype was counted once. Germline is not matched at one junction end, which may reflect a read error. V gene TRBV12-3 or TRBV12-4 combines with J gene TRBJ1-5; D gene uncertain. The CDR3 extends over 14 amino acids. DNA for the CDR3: TGTGCCAGCAGTTTTGCTTCCAGGAATCAGCCCCGGCATTTT. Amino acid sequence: CASSFASRNQPRHF.

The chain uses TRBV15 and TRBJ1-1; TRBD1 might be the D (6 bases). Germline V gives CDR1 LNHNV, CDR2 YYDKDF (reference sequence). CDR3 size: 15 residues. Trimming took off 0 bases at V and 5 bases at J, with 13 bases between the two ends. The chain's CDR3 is CATSRDQGTGTEAFF. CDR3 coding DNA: TGTGCCACCAGCAGAGATCAGGGGACGGGGACTGAAGCTTTCTTT.

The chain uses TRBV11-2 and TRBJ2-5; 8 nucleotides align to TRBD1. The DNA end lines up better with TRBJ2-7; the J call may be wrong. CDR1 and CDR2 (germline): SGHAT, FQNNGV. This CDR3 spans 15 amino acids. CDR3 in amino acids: CASSLVRDRYNEQYF. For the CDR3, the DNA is TGTGCCAGCAGCTTAGTACGGGACAGGTACAACGAGCAGTACTTC.

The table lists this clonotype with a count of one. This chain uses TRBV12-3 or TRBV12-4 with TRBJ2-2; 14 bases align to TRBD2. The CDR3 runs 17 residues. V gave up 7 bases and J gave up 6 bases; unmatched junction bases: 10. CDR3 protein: CASIPGLAGVSSGELFF. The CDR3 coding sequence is TGTGCCAGCATCCCGGGACTAGCGGGAGTTTCCTCCGGGGAGCTGTTTTTT.

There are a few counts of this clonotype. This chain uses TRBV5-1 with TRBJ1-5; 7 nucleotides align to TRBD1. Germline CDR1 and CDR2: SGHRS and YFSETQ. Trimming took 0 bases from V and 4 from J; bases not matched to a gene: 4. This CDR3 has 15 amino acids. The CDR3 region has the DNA TGCGCCAGCAGCTTGGAGGGACAGATTAATCAGCCCCAGCATTTT. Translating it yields CASSLEGQINQPQHF. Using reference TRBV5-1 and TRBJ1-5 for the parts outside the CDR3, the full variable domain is KAGVTQTPRYLIKTRGQQVTLSCSPISGHRSVSWYQQTPGQGLQFLFEYFSETQRNKGNFPGRFSGRQFSNSRSEMNVSTLELGDSALYLCASSLEGQINQPQHFGDGTRLSIL.

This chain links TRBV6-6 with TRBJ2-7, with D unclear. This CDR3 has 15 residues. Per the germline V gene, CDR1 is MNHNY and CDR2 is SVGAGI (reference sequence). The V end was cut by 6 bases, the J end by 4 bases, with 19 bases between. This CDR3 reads CASSHLSRSLYEQYF. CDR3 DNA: TGTGCCAGCAGCCACTTGAGCAGGAGTTTGTACGAGCAGTACTTC.

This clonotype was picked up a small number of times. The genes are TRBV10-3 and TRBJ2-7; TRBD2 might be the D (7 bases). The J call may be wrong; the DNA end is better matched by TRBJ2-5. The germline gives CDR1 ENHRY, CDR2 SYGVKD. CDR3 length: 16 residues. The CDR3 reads CAISYWRGGTRETQYF. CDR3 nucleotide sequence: TGTGCCATCAGTTACTGGAGGGGGGGGACGAGAGAGACCCAGTACTTC.

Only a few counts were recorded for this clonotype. CDR3: CASSLMWKGPDTQYF. CDR3 in DNA: TGCGCCAGCAGCTTGATGTGGAAGGGCCCAGATACGCAGTATTTT. The V call is TRBV5-1, the J call TRBJ2-3, with D unclear. Trimming removed 1 base from V and 4 bases from J, with 13 bases in between. The CDR3 length is 15 residues. CDR1 is SGHRS and CDR2 is YFSETQ in the germline V gene.

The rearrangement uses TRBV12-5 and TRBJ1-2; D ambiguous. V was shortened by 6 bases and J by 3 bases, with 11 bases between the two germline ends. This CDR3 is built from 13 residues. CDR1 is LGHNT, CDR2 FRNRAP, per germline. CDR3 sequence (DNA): TGTGCTAGTGGCCTCGGACCCTACTATGGCTACACCTTC. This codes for CASGLGPYYGYTF.